This is a list of T cell receptor beta chains from one sample in a study of blood T cell repertoires in COVID-19. Generated by immunoSEQ multiplex PCR, the TCRdb table keeps only in-frame clones and is missing some. The repertoire includes some 64,000 clones, roughly 82% of them detected once, and less than 6% sits in the top ten. The sequencing input was peripheral blood. All receptors derive from a human donor in a cohort sampled during active COVID-19. The CDR3 runs from the conserved cysteine through the conserved F or W. Fields, in order: D gene, clone size, V gene, J gene, CDR3 protein, CDR3 DNA. A D gene is named only where the DNA matches it firmly. For some rows the clone size is stated as once, few or many, or as a class when expanded; others skip it.

d_call: -
clone_size: -
v_call: TRBV9
j_call: TRBJ2-2
cdr3_aa: CASSVDPAGNTGELFF
cdr3_nt: TGTGCCAGCAGCGTAGATCCAGCGGGGAACACCGGGGAGCTGTTTTTT

d_call: TRBD1
clone_size: -
v_call: TRBV4-1
j_call: TRBJ2-6
cdr3_aa: CASRPGTGTGANVLTF
cdr3_nt: TGCGCCAGCAGACCCGGGACAGGGACCGGGGCCAACGTCCTGACTTTC

d_call: TRBD1
clone_size: few
v_call: TRBV3-1/TRBV3-2
j_call: TRBJ2-2
cdr3_aa: CASSRPATGSAGELFF
cdr3_nt: TGTGCCAGCAGCCGACCCGCGACAGGGTCGGCCGGGGAGCTGTTTTTT

d_call: -
clone_size: -
v_call: TRBV9
j_call: TRBJ1-1
cdr3_aa: CASSLAPGEDTEAFF
cdr3_nt: TGTGCCAGCAGCCTCGCTCCCGGAGAGGACACTGAAGCTTTCTTT

d_call: -
clone_size: once
v_call: TRBV28
j_call: TRBJ1-2
cdr3_aa: CASKAGIVGYTF
cdr3_nt: TGTGCCAGCAAGGCAGGGATCGTGGGCTACACCTTC

d_call: -
clone_size: -
v_call: TRBV13
j_call: TRBJ1-5
cdr3_aa: CASSLGVGVGQPQHF
cdr3_nt: TGTGCCAGCAGCTTAGGGGTAGGGGTCGGCCAGCCCCAGCATTTT

d_call: -
clone_size: -
v_call: TRBV28
j_call: TRBJ1-1
cdr3_aa: CASSSQGRRAFF
cdr3_nt: TGTGCCAGCAGCTCGCAGGGGAGACGAGCTTTCTTT

d_call: TRBD2
clone_size: -
v_call: TRBV5-5
j_call: TRBJ2-3
cdr3_aa: CASSLQLRGGGDTQYF
cdr3_nt: TGTGCCAGCAGCTTGCAGCTGCGCGGGGGAGGGGATACGCAGTATTTT

d_call: TRBD1
clone_size: few
v_call: TRBV18
j_call: TRBJ1-1
cdr3_aa: CASSLQSGGEAFF
cdr3_nt: TGTGCCAGCTCACTCCAATCAGGGGGAGAAGCTTTCTTT

d_call: -
clone_size: -
v_call: TRBV4-2
j_call: TRBJ2-2
cdr3_aa: CASSQDYNTGELFF
cdr3_nt: TGTGCCAGCAGCCAAGACTATAACACCGGGGAGCTGTTTTTT

d_call: -
clone_size: -
v_call: TRBV12-5
j_call: TRBJ1-1
cdr3_aa: CASGLVLGRGNTEAFF
cdr3_nt: TGTGCTAGTGGTTTGGTACTGGGAAGGGGGAACACTGAAGCTTTCTTT

d_call: -
clone_size: -
v_call: TRBV19
j_call: TRBJ1-5
cdr3_aa: CASSTSPGGRQPQHF
cdr3_nt: TGTGCCAGTAGTACGTCCCCCGGGGGGCGTCAGCCCCAGCATTTT

d_call: TRBD1
clone_size: -
v_call: TRBV9
j_call: TRBJ2-3
cdr3_aa: CASRPGTGGADTQYF
cdr3_nt: TGTGCCAGCAGACCCGGGACAGGAGGGGCCGATACGCAGTATTTT

d_call: -
clone_size: -
v_call: TRBV4-1
j_call: TRBJ1-4
cdr3_aa: CASGFTGHLATNEKLFF
cdr3_nt: TGCGCCAGCGGATTTACGGGACACCTCGCAACTAATGAAAAACTGTTTTTT

d_call: -
clone_size: -
v_call: TRBV7-2
j_call: TRBJ2-7
cdr3_aa: CASSYGGAGGYEQYF
cdr3_nt: TGTGCCAGCAGCTACGGGGGGGCAGGGGGCTACGAGCAGTACTTC

d_call: TRBD2
clone_size: -
v_call: TRBV5-4
j_call: TRBJ2-5
cdr3_aa: CASSLGGGTTEETQYF
cdr3_nt: TGTGCCAGCAGCTTGGGGGGTGGGACTACTGAAGAGACCCAGTACTTC

d_call: -
clone_size: once
v_call: TRBV12-5
j_call: TRBJ2-1
cdr3_aa: CASGPSGYNEQFF
cdr3_nt: TGTGCTAGTGGCCCGAGCGGCTACAATGAGCAGTTCTTC

d_call: TRBD1
clone_size: -
v_call: TRBV25-1
j_call: TRBJ1-2
cdr3_aa: CASSEFRGQRGYTF
cdr3_nt: TGTGCCAGCAGTGAATTCAGGGGGCAGAGGGGCTACACCTTC

d_call: -
clone_size: -
v_call: TRBV7-9
j_call: TRBJ1-2
cdr3_aa: CASSLKGTRGGYTF
cdr3_nt: TGTGCCAGCAGCTTAAAAGGGACCAGGGGTGGCTACACCTTC

d_call: -
clone_size: -
v_call: TRBV7-8
j_call: TRBJ2-5
cdr3_aa: CASSLRSDSFGTQYF
cdr3_nt: TGTGCCAGCAGCTTACGTTCGGACTCGTTTGGGACCCAGTACTTC

d_call: TRBD1
clone_size: -
v_call: TRBV3-1/TRBV3-2
j_call: TRBJ2-5
cdr3_aa: CASSQKTGVETQYF
cdr3_nt: TGTGCCAGCAGCCAGAAGACAGGGGTCGAGACCCAGTACTTC

d_call: -
clone_size: -
v_call: TRBV6-5
j_call: TRBJ1-4
cdr3_aa: CASSSRANNEKLFF
cdr3_nt: TGTGCCAGCAGTTCGCGCGCTAATAATGAAAAACTGTTTTTT

d_call: -
clone_size: once
v_call: TRBV7-2
j_call: TRBJ2-2
cdr3_aa: CASSLYVVGGPPGELFF
cdr3_nt: TGTGCCAGCAGCTTATACGTCGTGGGGGGGCCCCCCGGGGAGCTGTTTTTT

d_call: -
clone_size: -
v_call: TRBV15
j_call: TRBJ2-3
cdr3_aa: CATSRDRTSRTDTQYF
cdr3_nt: TGTGCCACCAGCAGAGATCGGACATCCCGCACAGATACGCAGTATTTT

d_call: -
clone_size: -
v_call: TRBV6-6
j_call: TRBJ2-7
cdr3_aa: CASSFGTALSYEQYF
cdr3_nt: TGTGCCAGCAGTTTTGGGACTGCCCTCTCCTACGAGCAGTACTTC

d_call: -
clone_size: -
v_call: TRBV7-9
j_call: TRBJ2-7
cdr3_aa: CASSPTGTSYEQYF
cdr3_nt: TGTGCCAGCAGCCCGACCGGGACATCCTACGAGCAGTACTTC

d_call: -
clone_size: once
v_call: TRBV5-1
j_call: TRBJ1-4
cdr3_aa: CASSLTGTNEKLFF
cdr3_nt: TGCGCCAGCAGCTTGACCGGAACTAATGAAAAACTGTTTTTT

d_call: -
clone_size: -
v_call: TRBV28
j_call: TRBJ2-7
cdr3_aa: CASLSGVPAYEQYF
cdr3_nt: TGTGCCAGCCTTTCAGGGGTCCCCGCCTACGAGCAGTACTTC

d_call: TRBD1
clone_size: -
v_call: TRBV5-4
j_call: TRBJ1-1
cdr3_aa: CASSPTGGEKAFF
cdr3_nt: TGTGCCAGCAGCCCCACAGGGGGAGAAAAGGCTTTCTTT

d_call: -
clone_size: -
v_call: TRBV21-1
j_call: TRBJ1-5
cdr3_aa: CASGGLPQPQHF
cdr3_nt: TGTGCCAGCGGAGGGTTGCCTCAGCCCCAGCATTTT

d_call: TRBD1
clone_size: -
v_call: TRBV7-2
j_call: TRBJ2-7
cdr3_aa: CASSPARDRPSYEQYF
cdr3_nt: TGTGCCAGCAGCCCCGCCCGGGACAGACCTTCCTACGAGCAGTACTTC

d_call: TRBD1
clone_size: few
v_call: TRBV27
j_call: TRBJ2-1
cdr3_aa: CASSEGQTSLLYNEQFF
cdr3_nt: TGTGCCAGCAGTGAGGGACAGACGTCACTTTTATACAATGAGCAGTTCTTC

d_call: TRBD1
clone_size: -
v_call: TRBV12-5
j_call: TRBJ2-3
cdr3_aa: CASGRTDRVTDTQYF
cdr3_nt: TGTGCTAGTGGTCGAACGGACAGGGTAACAGATACGCAGTATTTT

d_call: TRBD1
clone_size: few
v_call: TRBV19
j_call: TRBJ1-5
cdr3_aa: CASSTTGGGQPQHF
cdr3_nt: TGTGCCAGTAGTACAACAGGGGGCGGCCAGCCCCAGCATTTT

d_call: TRBD1
clone_size: -
v_call: TRBV6-2/TRBV6-3
j_call: TRBJ2-1
cdr3_aa: CASSKPGQGPYNEQFF
cdr3_nt: TGTGCCAGCAGTAAGCCGGGACAGGGGCCCTACAATGAGCAGTTCTTC

d_call: TRBD1
clone_size: few
v_call: TRBV18
j_call: TRBJ2-2
cdr3_aa: CASSPLSDRDGELFF
cdr3_nt: TGTGCCAGCTCACCACTTTCGGACAGGGACGGGGAGCTGTTTTTT

d_call: TRBD1
clone_size: once
v_call: TRBV2
j_call: TRBJ2-7
cdr3_aa: CASSEPGQGASEQYF
cdr3_nt: TGTGCCAGCAGTGAACCGGGACAGGGGGCGTCCGAGCAGTACTTC

d_call: TRBD1
clone_size: -
v_call: TRBV12-5
j_call: TRBJ1-2
cdr3_aa: CASSPGQGDYGYTF
cdr3_nt: TGTGCTAGTAGTCCGGGACAGGGGGACTATGGCTACACCTTC

d_call: TRBD1
clone_size: -
v_call: TRBV9
j_call: TRBJ1-6
cdr3_aa: CASSAGGPYNSPLHF
cdr3_nt: TGTGCCAGCAGCGCAGGGGGCCCCTATAATTCACCCCTCCACTTT

d_call: -
clone_size: -
v_call: TRBV28
j_call: TRBJ1-1
cdr3_aa: CASSKPGVFEAFF
cdr3_nt: TGTGCCAGCAGCAAGCCAGGGGTCTTTGAAGCTTTCTTT

d_call: TRBD2
clone_size: -
v_call: TRBV7-3
j_call: TRBJ2-1
cdr3_aa: CASSPLAGAHNEQFF
cdr3_nt: TGTGCCAGCAGCCCACTAGCGGGGGCCCACAATGAGCAGTTCTTC

d_call: TRBD1
clone_size: few
v_call: TRBV4-1
j_call: TRBJ1-1
cdr3_aa: CASSQDPGTGNEAFF
cdr3_nt: TGCGCCAGCAGCCAAGATCCTGGGACAGGCAATGAAGCTTTCTTT

d_call: TRBD1
clone_size: -
v_call: TRBV27
j_call: TRBJ1-3
cdr3_aa: CASSSGGGWTGQGALSGNTIYF
cdr3_nt: TGTGCCAGCAGTTCCGGAGGGGGGTGGACGGGACAGGGGGCGTTATCTGGAAACACCATATATTTT

d_call: -
clone_size: -
v_call: TRBV5-1
j_call: TRBJ1-1
cdr3_aa: CASSLVGMGVNTEAFF
cdr3_nt: TGCGCCAGCAGCTTGGTTGGGATGGGAGTCAACACTGAAGCTTTCTTT

d_call: TRBD2
clone_size: -
v_call: TRBV3-1/TRBV3-2
j_call: TRBJ2-5
cdr3_aa: CASSSTSGGETQYF
cdr3_nt: TGTGCCAGCAGCTCTACAAGCGGGGGTGAGACCCAGTACTTC

d_call: TRBD1
clone_size: -
v_call: TRBV2
j_call: TRBJ2-7
cdr3_aa: CASRKVQGPRGEQYF
cdr3_nt: TGTGCCAGCAGGAAAGTACAGGGACCCAGGGGGGAGCAGTACTTC

d_call: TRBD1
clone_size: -
v_call: TRBV4-1
j_call: TRBJ2-1
cdr3_aa: CASSPTRDRRLYNEQFF
cdr3_nt: TGCGCCAGCAGCCCAACCCGGGACAGGAGATTATACAATGAGCAGTTCTTC

d_call: -
clone_size: -
v_call: TRBV7-2
j_call: TRBJ1-2
cdr3_aa: CASSPRTDGYTF
cdr3_nt: TGTGCCAGCAGCCCGAGGACAGATGGCTACACCTTC

d_call: -
clone_size: -
v_call: TRBV21-1
j_call: TRBJ1-4
cdr3_aa: CASSKTRGQGKTNEKLFF
cdr3_nt: TGTGCCAGCAGCAAAACACGCGGACAGGGAAAAACTAATGAAAAACTGTTTTTT

d_call: TRBD1
clone_size: -
v_call: TRBV6-5
j_call: TRBJ1-3
cdr3_aa: CASKQGGGNTIYF
cdr3_nt: TGTGCCAGCAAACAGGGGGGCGGAAACACCATATATTTT

d_call: TRBD1
clone_size: -
v_call: TRBV30
j_call: TRBJ1-5
cdr3_aa: CAWRPGQGVFSNQPQHF
cdr3_nt: TGTGCCTGGAGGCCAGGACAGGGGGTTTTTAGCAATCAGCCCCAGCATTTT